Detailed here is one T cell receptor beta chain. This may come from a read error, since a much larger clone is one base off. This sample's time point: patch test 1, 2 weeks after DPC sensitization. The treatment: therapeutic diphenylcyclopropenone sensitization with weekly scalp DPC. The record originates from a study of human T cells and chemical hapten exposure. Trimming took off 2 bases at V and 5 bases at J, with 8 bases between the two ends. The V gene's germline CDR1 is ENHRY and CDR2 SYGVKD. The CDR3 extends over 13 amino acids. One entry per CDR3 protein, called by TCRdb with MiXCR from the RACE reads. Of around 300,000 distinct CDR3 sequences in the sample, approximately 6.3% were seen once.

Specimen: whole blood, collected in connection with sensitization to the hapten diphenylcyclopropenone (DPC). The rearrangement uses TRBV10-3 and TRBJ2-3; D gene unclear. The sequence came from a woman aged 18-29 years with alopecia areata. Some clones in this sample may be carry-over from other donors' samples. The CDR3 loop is CAISETEEDTQYF. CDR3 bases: TGTGCCATCAGTGAGACCGAGGAAGATACGCAGTATTTT.